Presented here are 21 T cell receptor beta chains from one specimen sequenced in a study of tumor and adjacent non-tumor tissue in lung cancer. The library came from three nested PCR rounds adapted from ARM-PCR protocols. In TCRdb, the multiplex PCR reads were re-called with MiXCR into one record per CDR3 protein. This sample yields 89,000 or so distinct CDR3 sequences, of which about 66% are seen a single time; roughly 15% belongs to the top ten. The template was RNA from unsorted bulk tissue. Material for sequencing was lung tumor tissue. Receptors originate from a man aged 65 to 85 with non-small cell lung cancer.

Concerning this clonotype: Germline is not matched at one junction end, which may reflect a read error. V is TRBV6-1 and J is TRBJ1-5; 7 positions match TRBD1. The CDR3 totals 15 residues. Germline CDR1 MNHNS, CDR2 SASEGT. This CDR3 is CASREQGRSNQPQRF. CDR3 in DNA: TGTGCCAGCAGGGAACAGGGGAGGAGCAATCAACCCCAGCGTTTT.

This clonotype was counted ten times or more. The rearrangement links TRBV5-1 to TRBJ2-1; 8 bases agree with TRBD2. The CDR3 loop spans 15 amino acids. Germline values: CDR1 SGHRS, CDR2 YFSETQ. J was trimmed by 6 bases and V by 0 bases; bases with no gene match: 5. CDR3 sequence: CASSLAGGRINEQFF. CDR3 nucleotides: TGCGCCAGCAGCTTGGCGGGAGGGCGCATCAATGAGCAGTTCTTC.

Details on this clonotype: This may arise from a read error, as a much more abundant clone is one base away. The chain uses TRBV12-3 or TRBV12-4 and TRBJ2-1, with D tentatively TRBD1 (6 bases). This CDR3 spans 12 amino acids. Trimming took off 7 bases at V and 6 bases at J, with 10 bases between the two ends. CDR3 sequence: CASNGQCNEQFF. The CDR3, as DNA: TGTGCCAGCAACGGACAGTGCAATGAGCAGTTCTTC.

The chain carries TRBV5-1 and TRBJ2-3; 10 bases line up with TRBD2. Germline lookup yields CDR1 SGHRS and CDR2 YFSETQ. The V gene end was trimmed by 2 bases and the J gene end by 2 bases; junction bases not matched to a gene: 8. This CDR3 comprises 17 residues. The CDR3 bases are TGCGCCAGCAGCTTTCGTCCGGGACTAGCGAACACAGATACGCAGTATTTT. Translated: CASSFRPGLANTDTQYF.

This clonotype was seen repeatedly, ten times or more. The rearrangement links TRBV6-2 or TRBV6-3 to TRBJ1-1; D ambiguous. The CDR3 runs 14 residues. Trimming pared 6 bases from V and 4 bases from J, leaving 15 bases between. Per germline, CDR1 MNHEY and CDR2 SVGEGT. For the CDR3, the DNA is TGTGCCAGCAGGCGTAACTACGCGGGCACTGAAGCTTTCTTT. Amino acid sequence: CASRRNYAGTEAFF.

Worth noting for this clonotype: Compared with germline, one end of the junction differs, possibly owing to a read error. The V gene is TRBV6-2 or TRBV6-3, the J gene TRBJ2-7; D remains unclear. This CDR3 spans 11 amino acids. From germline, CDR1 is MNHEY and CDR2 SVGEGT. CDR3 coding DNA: TGTGCCAGCAGTTACTCGTACGAGCAGTGCTTC. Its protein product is CASSYSYEQCF.

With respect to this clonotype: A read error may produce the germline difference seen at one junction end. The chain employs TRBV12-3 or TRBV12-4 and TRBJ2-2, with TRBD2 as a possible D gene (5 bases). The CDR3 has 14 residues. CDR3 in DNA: TGTGCCAGCAGTTTGTCGGAGCCTTCCGGGGAGCTGTTATTT. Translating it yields CASSLSEPSGELLF.

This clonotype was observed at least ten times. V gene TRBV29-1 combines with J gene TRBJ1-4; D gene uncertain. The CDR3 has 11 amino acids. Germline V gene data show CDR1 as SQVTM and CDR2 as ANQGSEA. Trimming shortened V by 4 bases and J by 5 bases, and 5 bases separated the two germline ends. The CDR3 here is CSVAGNEKLFF. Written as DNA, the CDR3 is TGCAGCGTTGCGGGAAATGAAAAACTGTTTTTT.

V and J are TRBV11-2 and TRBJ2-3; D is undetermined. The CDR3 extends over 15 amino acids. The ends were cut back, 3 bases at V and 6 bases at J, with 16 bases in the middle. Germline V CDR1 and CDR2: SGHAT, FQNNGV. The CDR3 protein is CASSFDGIVVDTQYF. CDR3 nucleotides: TGTGCCAGCAGCTTCGATGGGATCGTGGTGGATACGCAGTATTTT. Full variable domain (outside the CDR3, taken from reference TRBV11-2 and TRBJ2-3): EAGVAQSPRYKIIEKRQSVAFWCNPISGHATLYWYQQILGQGPKLLIQFQNNGVVDDSQLPKDRFSAERLKGVDSTLKIQPAKLEDSAVYLCASSFDGIVVDTQYFGPGTRLTVL.

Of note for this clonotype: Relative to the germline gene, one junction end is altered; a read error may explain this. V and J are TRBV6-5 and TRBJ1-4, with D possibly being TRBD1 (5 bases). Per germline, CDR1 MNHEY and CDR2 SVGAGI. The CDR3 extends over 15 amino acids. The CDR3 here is CASSDITGGNEKLLF. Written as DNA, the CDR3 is TGTGCCAGCAGTGATATCACCGGGGGAAATGAAAAACTGCTTTTT.

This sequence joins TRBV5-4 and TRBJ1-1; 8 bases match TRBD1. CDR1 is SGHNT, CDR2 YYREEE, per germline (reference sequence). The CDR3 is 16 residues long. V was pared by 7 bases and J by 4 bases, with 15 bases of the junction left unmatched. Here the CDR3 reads CASCASTRGHRTEAFF. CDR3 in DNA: TGTGCCAGCTGCGCATCGACCAGGGGGCACCGCACTGAAGCTTTCTTT.

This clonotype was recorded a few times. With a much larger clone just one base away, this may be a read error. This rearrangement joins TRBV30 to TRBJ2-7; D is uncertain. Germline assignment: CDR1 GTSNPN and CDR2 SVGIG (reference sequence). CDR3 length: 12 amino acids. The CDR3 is CAWSVEEYERYF. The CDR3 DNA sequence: TGTGCCTGGAGTGTTGAGGAGTACGAGCGGTACTTC.

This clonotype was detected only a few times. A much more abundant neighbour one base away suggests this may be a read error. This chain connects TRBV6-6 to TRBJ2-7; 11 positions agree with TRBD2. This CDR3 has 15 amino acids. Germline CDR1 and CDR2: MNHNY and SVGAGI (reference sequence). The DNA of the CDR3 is TGTCCCAGCAGCCCTAGCGGGAGGAGTTCCTACGAGCAGTACTTC. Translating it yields CPSSPSGRSSYEQYF.

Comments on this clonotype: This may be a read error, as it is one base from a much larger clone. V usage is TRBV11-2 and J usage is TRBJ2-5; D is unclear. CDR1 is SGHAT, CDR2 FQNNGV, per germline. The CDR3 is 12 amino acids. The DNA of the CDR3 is TGTGCCAACAGCCGGCCGGCAGAGACCCAGTACTTC. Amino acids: CANSRPAETQYF.

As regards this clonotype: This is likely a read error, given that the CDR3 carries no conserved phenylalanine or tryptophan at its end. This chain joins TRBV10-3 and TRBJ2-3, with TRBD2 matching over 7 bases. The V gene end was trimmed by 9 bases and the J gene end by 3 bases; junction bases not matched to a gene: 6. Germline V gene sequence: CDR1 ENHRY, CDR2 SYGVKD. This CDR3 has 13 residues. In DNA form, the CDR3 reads TGTGCCATGGGAGGGTTCGGAACAGATACGCAGTATCTT. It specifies CAMGGFGTDTQYL.

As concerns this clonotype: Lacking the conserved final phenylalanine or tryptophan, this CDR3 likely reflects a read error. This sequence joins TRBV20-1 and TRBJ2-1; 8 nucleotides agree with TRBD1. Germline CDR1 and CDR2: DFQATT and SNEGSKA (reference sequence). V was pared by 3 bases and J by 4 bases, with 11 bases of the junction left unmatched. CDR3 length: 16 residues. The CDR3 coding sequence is TGCAGTGCTAGTAGACCAGACAGGGGCGCTTACAATGAGCAGTTCCTC. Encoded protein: CSASRPDRGAYNEQFL.

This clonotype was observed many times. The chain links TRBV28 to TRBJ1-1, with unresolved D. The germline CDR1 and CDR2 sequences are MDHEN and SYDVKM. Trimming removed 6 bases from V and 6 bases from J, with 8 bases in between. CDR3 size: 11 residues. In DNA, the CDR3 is TGTGCCAGCAGGGGGAAGCCTGAAGCTTTCTTT. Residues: CASRGKPEAFF.

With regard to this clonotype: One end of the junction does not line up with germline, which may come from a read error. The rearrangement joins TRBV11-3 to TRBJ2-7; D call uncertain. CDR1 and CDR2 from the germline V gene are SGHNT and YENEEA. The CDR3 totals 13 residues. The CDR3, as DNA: TGCTCCAGCAGCTTGGAAGGCTGGTCGGAGCAGTACTTC. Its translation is CSSSLEGWSEQYF. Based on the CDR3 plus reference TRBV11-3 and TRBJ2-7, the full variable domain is EAGVVQSPRYKIIEKKQPVAFWCNPISGHNTLYWYLQNLGQGPELLIRYENEEAVDDSQLPKDRFSAERLKGVDSTLKIQPAELGDSAVYLCSSSLEGWSEQYFGPGTRLTVT.

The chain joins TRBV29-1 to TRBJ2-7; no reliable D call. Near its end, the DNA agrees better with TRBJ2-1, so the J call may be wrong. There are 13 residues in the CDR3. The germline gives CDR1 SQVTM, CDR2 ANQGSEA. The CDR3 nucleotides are TGCAGCGTTGCGCGATTAACGACTTACGAGCAGTTCTTC. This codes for CSVARLTTYEQFF.

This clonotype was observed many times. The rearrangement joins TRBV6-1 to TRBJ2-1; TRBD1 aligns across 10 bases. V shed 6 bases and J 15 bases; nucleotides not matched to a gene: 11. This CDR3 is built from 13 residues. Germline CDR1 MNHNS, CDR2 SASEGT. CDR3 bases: TGTGCCAGCAGGGACAGGGGGAGGGAACGGGCGTTCTTC. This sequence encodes CASRDRGRERAFF.

CDR3 in amino acids: CASSSTLQGAQPQHF. The CDR3, as DNA: TGTGCCAGCAGTTCAACGCTACAGGGCGCTCAGCCCCAGCATTTT. The chain links TRBV12-3 or TRBV12-4 to TRBJ1-5, with D maybe TRBD1 (6 bases). V was cut by 4 bases and J by 6 bases, with 16 bases left in between. The CDR3 totals 15 residues.